This is a list of T cell receptor beta chains from one sample in a study of T cell clones after liver transplantation. The repertoire was sequenced with immunoSEQ multiplex PCR; TCRdb's copy has only in-frame clones and lacks some. The sample shows 5,500 to 7,500 clones, 70% of them seen only once. This specimen consisted of CD8+ T cells from blood, obtained before liver transplant. The receptors shown here come from a human donor who received a liver transplant. Each CDR3 is given with its conserved first and last residue. D genes are given only for firm matches. Rows give clone size only sometimes, using once, few, many, or a class for an expanded clone.

j_call clone_size d_call v_call cdr3_nt cdr3_aa
TRBJ2-2 . . TRBV2 TGTGCCAGCAGTTCGATTCTGGGTCACACCGGGGAGCTGTTTTTT CASSSILGHTGELFF
TRBJ1-2 . . TRBV2 TGTGCCAGCAGTGAAGACAGCTATGGCTACACCTTC CASSEDSYGYTF
TRBJ2-1 . TRBD1 TRBV5-1 TGCGCCAGCAGCTTAGCCCCGGGACAGGGGGCGCATGAGCAGTTCTTC CASSLAPGQGAHEQFF
TRBJ1-5 medium-sized TRBD1 TRBV27 TGTGCCAGCAGCTCAGGGACAGCAAGCAATCAGCCCCAGCATTTT CASSSGTASNQPQHF
TRBJ1-1 . . TRBV6-5 TGTGCCAGCAGTCGACAGGTTATTAGCACTGAAGCTTTCTTT CASSRQVISTEAFF
TRBJ1-6 . . TRBV5-4 TGTGCCAGCAGCTCTAAACCGGTTAGGGAAGGCAATAATTCACCCCTCCACTTT CASSSKPVREGNNSPLHF
TRBJ1-1 . . TRBV27 TGTGCCAGCAGTCGACAGACGAACACTGAAGCTTTCTTT CASSRQTNTEAFF
TRBJ2-3 . . TRBV11-3 TGTGCCAGCAGCTTAGATCTAAAAGGGGGAATGGATACGCAGTATTTT CASSLDLKGGMDTQYF
TRBJ2-3 . TRBD2 TRBV27 TGTGCCAGCAGGTCAGCGGGACTGGGGGACACAGATACGCAGTATTTT CASRSAGLGDTDTQYF
TRBJ2-5 once . TRBV4-3 TGCGCCAGCAGCCAAGAGGAAGGGGGGATTGGGACCCAGTACTTC CASSQEEGGIGTQYF
TRBJ2-3 . . TRBV13 TGTGCCAGCAGCTCCATTGGGGATACGCAGTATTTT CASSSIGDTQYF
TRBJ2-5 . . TRBV5-3 TGTGCCAGCAGCGGCATGGAAGAGACCCAGTACTTC CASSGMEETQYF
TRBJ2-6 . TRBD2 TRBV7-8 TGTGCCAGCAGCCCGACTTCGGGGGGCTCTGGGGCCAACGTCCTGACTTTC CASSPTSGGSGANVLTF
TRBJ2-3 . . TRBV7-9 TGTGCCAGCAGTCTCACCGTTGGCGACCCACCGCAGTATTTT CASSLTVGDPPQYF
TRBJ2-5 . . TRBV5-1 TGCGCCAGCAGCTTGGAAGGACTGCCCCAGGACTTC CASSLEGLPQDF
TRBJ1-1 once . TRBV5-8 TGTGCCAGCAGCTCCCCGACTTACGTGGACACTGAAGCTTTCTTT CASSSPTYVDTEAFF
TRBJ2-1 once . TRBV19 TGTGCCAGTAGGGAGTTGGGCAATGAGCAGTTCTTC CASRELGNEQFF
TRBJ2-7 few TRBD1 TRBV7-9 TGTGCCAGCAGCTCAGACAGGGGACCTACCTACGAGCAGTACTTC CASSSDRGPTYEQYF
TRBJ1-1 . . TRBV6-1 TGTGCCAGCAGTGAATGGGGAATTAAAGCTTTCTTT CASSEWGIKAFF
TRBJ2-7 . . TRBV5-1 TGCGCCAGCAGGGCGGTTATGAGCGAGCAGTACTTC CASRAVMSEQYF
TRBJ1-1 once . TRBV6-5 TGTGCCAGCTGTAGGAGCCCACAGAACACTGAAGCTTTCTTT CASCRSPQNTEAFF
TRBJ1-5 . . TRBV7-2 TGTGCCAGCAGCTCAAGGGCATATAGCAATCAGCCCCAGCATTTT CASSSRAYSNQPQHF
TRBJ2-5 . . TRBV7-8 TGTGCCAGCGCCGGTAATCTAAGGCAAGAGACCCAGTACTTC CASAGNLRQETQYF
TRBJ1-2 . . TRBV29-1 TGCAGCGTTGAAGACGGAGGTACTGGCTACACCTTC CSVEDGGTGYTF
TRBJ2-2 . TRBD2 TRBV7-9 TGTGCCAGCAGATCCCCAGCGGGAGGGGAGAACACCGGGGAGCTGTTTTTT CASRSPAGGENTGELFF
TRBJ1-4 medium-sized TRBD1 TRBV4-2 TGTGCCAGCAGCCAAGCCCAGGGGGCTGAAAAACTGTTTTTT CASSQAQGAEKLFF
TRBJ2-2 . TRBD1 TRBV7-9 TGTGCCAGCAGCCGACAGGGAAAAACCGGGGAGCTGTTTTTT CASSRQGKTGELFF
TRBJ2-2 . TRBD2 TRBV11-2 TGTGCCAGCAGCTCCCGGACTAGCGGGGGGTCCAGAGTGGGGGAGCTGTTTTTT CASSSRTSGGSRVGELFF
TRBJ2-7 . . TRBV7-8 TGTGCCAGCAGCTCTAGGGTCGGAAGTTACGAGCAGTACTTC CASSSRVGSYEQYF
TRBJ2-7 . . TRBV6-1 TGTGCCAGCAGGGAAACCGGGACCCAAGGGGCGTACTTC CASRETGTQGAYF
TRBJ2-1 medium-sized . TRBV7-9 TGTGCCAGCAGCTTTCAAAGCGAGGCTGAGCAGTTCTTC CASSFQSEAEQFF
TRBJ2-1 . TRBD2 TRBV7-2 TGTGCCAGCAGCGAACTAGCGGGAGGGTTTGAGCAGTTCTTC CASSELAGGFEQFF
TRBJ2-1 . TRBD2 TRBV2 TGTGCCAGCAGTGAGACGCCGGGACTAGCGATAGAGTATGAGCAGTTCTTC CASSETPGLAIEYEQFF
TRBJ2-3 . . TRBV27 TGTGCCAGCATCTGGGGCACAGATACGCAGTATTTT CASIWGTDTQYF
TRBJ1-1 . . TRBV5-1 TGCGCCAGCAGCTTTCAGGGGCCCAACACTGAAGCTTTCTTT CASSFQGPNTEAFF
TRBJ2-2 medium-sized . TRBV7-9 TGTGCCAGCAGCTTAGCTACAGATACCGGGGAGCTGTTTTTT CASSLATDTGELFF
TRBJ1-6 . . TRBV9 TGTGCCAGCAGCGTAGGGCAGAGCTATAATTCACCCCTCCACTTT CASSVGQSYNSPLHF
TRBJ2-7 . TRBD2 TRBV28 TGTGCCAGCAGTTTATCCGCGGGGGGGCTGGGCGAGCAGTACTTC CASSLSAGGLGEQYF
TRBJ1-2 . . TRBV6-5 TGTGCCAGCAGTTACGAGTATGGCTACACCTTC CASSYEYGYTF
TRBJ2-5 . TRBD1 TRBV28 TGTGCCAGCAGTTTTTACGGGACAGGGGGTGTTGAGACCCAGTACTTC CASSFYGTGGVETQYF
TRBJ2-1 . TRBD2 TRBV29-1 TGCAGCGCCCTACTAGCGGGAGGGAGGGATGAGCAGTTCTTC CSALLAGGRDEQFF
TRBJ2-7 . . TRBV30 TGTGCCTGGAGTGTGGTGGCCGGCTCCTACGAGCAGTACTTC CAWSVVAGSYEQYF
TRBJ2-1 . TRBD1 TRBV14 TGTGCCAGCAGCCAGATGGCAACAGGGGGCAATGAGCAGTTCTTC CASSQMATGGNEQFF
TRBJ2-1 large . TRBV10-1 TGCGCCAGCAGGTGGGACTTCCACAATGAGCAGTTCTTC CASRWDFHNEQFF
TRBJ1-2 . . TRBV28 TGTGCCAGCAGTTTCGCCCAAAGCTACACCTTC CASSFAQSYTF
TRBJ1-5 . . TRBV5-1 TGCGCCAGCAGCCCGGACAGCACTAATCAGCCCCAGCATTTT CASSPDSTNQPQHF
TRBJ1-1 . TRBD1 TRBV11-2 TGTGCCAGCATATATAGTGGGACAGGGGGCTGGGAAGCTTTCTTT CASIYSGTGGWEAFF
TRBJ2-1 . TRBD1 TRBV19 TGTGCCAGTAGTACACAGGGGAATGAGCAGTTCTTC CASSTQGNEQFF